These 6 T cell receptor beta chains were sequenced from one sample in a study of graft-versus-host responses after intestinal transplantation. The authors processed graft tissue to release intraepithelial and lamina propria lymphocytes. Measured with immunoSEQ multiplex PCR; TCRdb has only the in-frame clones, and not every one. The table lists approximately 3,100 clones, 60% to 80% of them singletons, with around 10% in the top ten. Sample: ileum tissue, taken roughly 5 and 7 days after intestinal transplantation. These receptors were obtained from a human patient who received an intestinal transplant, so some T cells may come from the graft donor.

The chain is built from TRBV7-6 and TRBJ1-5; TRBD1 aligns across 7 bases. CDR3 length: 13 amino acids. The junction had 2 bases not matched to a gene; V was cut back by 3 bases and J by 6 bases. Germline V gene sequence: CDR1 SGHVS, CDR2 FNYEAQ. The DNA for the CDR3 is TGTGCCAGCAGCTTTAGACAGGGTCAGCCCCAGCATTTT. This gives the protein CASSFRQGQPQHF. The full variable domain, rest sourced from reference TRBV7-6 and TRBJ1-5, is GAGVSQSPRYKVTKRGQDVALRCDPISGHVSLYWYRQALGQGPEFLTYFNYEAQQDKSGLPNDRFSAERPEGSISTLTIQRTEQRDSAMYRCASSFRQGQPQHFGDGTRLSIL.

The V call is TRBV7-2, the J call TRBJ1-2; TRBD1 might be the D (6 bases). V shed 0 bases and J shed 4 bases, with 6 bases lying between them. Germline loops: CDR1 SGHTA, CDR2 FQGNSA. The CDR3 covers 13 residues. CDR3 sequence (DNA): TGTGCCAGCAGCTTAGCAGGGGGCTATGGCTACACCTTC. Protein: CASSLAGGYGYTF.

The rearrangement joins TRBV4-3 to TRBJ2-7; 8 nucleotides match TRBD2. Germline CDR1 reads LGHNA; CDR2 reads YSLEER. The V gene end was trimmed by 0 bases and the J gene end by 0 bases; junction bases not matched to a gene: 10. The CDR3 length is 18 residues. The CDR3 here is CASSQDRERGGTSYEQYF. The CDR3 region has the DNA TGCGCCAGCAGCCAAGATAGGGAACGGGGGGGTACCTCCTACGAGCAGTACTTC.

This clone was counted only a few times. The rearrangement links TRBV7-2 to TRBJ2-3; perhaps TRBD2 as D (6 bases). Germline CDR1 SGHTA, CDR2 FQGNSA. The V end was cut by 1 base, the J end by 2 bases, with 10 bases between. This CDR3 comprises 15 residues. CDR3 bases: TGTGCCAGCAGCTTAGATGCGGGGCTCACAGATACGCAGTATTTT. Its protein is CASSLDAGLTDTQYF.

V and J are TRBV13 and TRBJ1-4, with 12 bases fitting TRBD1. The CDR3 has 15 amino acids. Per the germline V gene, CDR1 is PRHDT and CDR2 is FYEKMQ (reference sequence). Trimming removed 6 bases from V and 3 bases from J; junction bases left unmatched: 2. The CDR3 region has the DNA TGTGCCAGCAGTGGGACAGGGGGCTCTAATGAAAAACTGTTTTTT. Amino acids: CASSGTGGSNEKLFF.

The chain is built from TRBV25-1 and TRBJ1-1; D call uncertain. CDR1 is MGHDK, CDR2 SYGVNS, per germline. Trimming cost V 3 bases and J 1 base, with 3 bases left between them. This CDR3 contains 12 residues. The CDR3 is CASSDRNTEAFF. CDR3 nucleotides: TGTGCCAGCAGTGACAGGAACACTGAAGCTTTCTTT.